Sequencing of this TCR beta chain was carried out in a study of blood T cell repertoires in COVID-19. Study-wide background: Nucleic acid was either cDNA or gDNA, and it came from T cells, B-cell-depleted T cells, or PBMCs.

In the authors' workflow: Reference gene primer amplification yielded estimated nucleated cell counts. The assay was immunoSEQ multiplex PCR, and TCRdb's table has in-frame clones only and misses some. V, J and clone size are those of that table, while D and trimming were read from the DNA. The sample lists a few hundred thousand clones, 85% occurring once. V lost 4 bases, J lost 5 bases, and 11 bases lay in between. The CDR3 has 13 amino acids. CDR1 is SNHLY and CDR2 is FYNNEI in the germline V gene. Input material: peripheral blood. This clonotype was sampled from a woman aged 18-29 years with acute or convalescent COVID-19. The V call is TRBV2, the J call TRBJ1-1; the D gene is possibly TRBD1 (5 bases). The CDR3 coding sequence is TGTGCCAGCAGTGGGCCCCAGGGTACTGAAGCTTTCTTT. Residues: CASSGPQGTEAFF.